The next 23 T cell receptor beta chains were all read from a single sample in a study of OX40 agonist ivuxolimab in advanced cancers. Clones were sequenced by immunoSEQ multiplex PCR, and TCRdb holds only the in-frame ones, with some missing. This sample has around 15,000 clones; 77% occur once, and the top ten carry about 32%. The specimen was CD4+ or CD8+ T cells sorted from blood, collected in a trial of the OX40 agonist ivuxolimab. The receptor set was obtained from an adult with an advanced solid tumor such as melanoma, head and neck, liver or kidney cancer.

This clone was found a few times. The V and J genes are TRBV7-3 and TRBJ2-1; unclear D gene. The germline CDR1 and CDR2 sequences are SGHTA and FQGTGA. The CDR3 has 14 amino acids. V dropped 5 bases and J dropped 0 bases, with 8 bases sitting between them. The DNA for the CDR3 is TGTGCCAGCAGCGACCTCAGCTCCTACAATGAGCAGTTCTTC. Its protein is CASSDLSSYNEQFF.

The CDR3 DNA is TGTGCCAGCAGGCACCCAAACCGGGGGTACAATGAGCAGTTCTTC. Translated: CASRHPNRGYNEQFF. The chain uses TRBV6-1 and TRBJ2-1; D may be TRBD2 (6 bases). The CDR3 totals 15 residues. Germline CDR1 MNHNS, CDR2 SASEGT. V was cut by 6 bases and J by 4 bases, with 16 bases left in between.

The table lists this clone with a few counts. This sequence joins TRBV11-2 and TRBJ2-5; a weak D match, TRBD1 (7 bases). Germline CDR1 and CDR2: SGHAT and FQNNGV. V was shortened by 3 bases and J by 0 bases, with 20 bases between the two germline ends. This CDR3 region has 18 residues. The CDR3 coding sequence is TGTGCCAGCAGCTTTAGAGCGGAGGGGGCGCCGTACCAAGAGACCCAGTACTTC. This translates into CASSFRAEGAPYQETQYF.

This CDR3 is CASSNQGAETQYF. DNA for the CDR3: TGTGCCAGCAGTAACCAGGGGGCAGAGACCCAGTACTTC. The chain carries TRBV6-1 and TRBJ2-5, with TRBD1 identical over 8 bases. After removal of 5 bases from V and 4 bases from J, the junction contained 3 bases not matched to a gene. The CDR3 is 13 residues long. Germline CDR1 is MNHNS and CDR2 is SASEGT.

This rearrangement joins TRBV5-1 to TRBJ2-5; no clear D. The germline gives CDR1 SGHRS, CDR2 YFSETQ. The V end was cut by 0 bases, the J end by 0 bases, with 9 bases between. This CDR3 comprises 15 residues. The CDR3 reads CASSLDWSYQETQYF. Written as DNA, the CDR3 is TGCGCCAGCAGCTTGGATTGGTCGTACCAAGAGACCCAGTACTTC.

The chain combines TRBV19 with TRBJ2-7; no clear D. CDR1 LNHDA and CDR2 SQIVND come from the germline V gene (reference sequence). There are 11 residues in the CDR3. The V end lost 6 bases, the J end lost 4 bases, and 7 bases lay between the germline ends. The CDR3 is CASRNGYEQYF. The CDR3 DNA reads as TGTGCCAGTAGAAACGGGTACGAGCAGTACTTC.

The chain joins TRBV6-5 to TRBJ2-7; TRBD2 is a possible D gene (6 bases). The germline V and J ends were trimmed by 5 bases and 10 bases, with 12 bases remaining between them. CDR1 and CDR2 from the germline V gene are MNHEY and SVGAGI. The CDR3 covers 11 residues. CDR3 sequence reads: CASSETGEQYF. In DNA, the CDR3 is TGTGCCAGCAGTGAAACGGGAGAACAGTACTTC.

This chain links TRBV9 with TRBJ2-1; TRBD2 matches 12 bases. Per germline, CDR1 SGDLS and CDR2 YYNGEE. The trim removed 8 bases at V and 7 bases at J, leaving 10 bases unmatched. The CDR3 runs 15 residues. The CDR3 region has the DNA TGTGCCAGTACCCCAGGGACTAGCGGGTTAAATGAGCAGTTCTTC. Amino acids: CASTPGTSGLNEQFF.

J is TRBJ2-1 and V is TRBV28; a weak D match, TRBD2 (7 bases). In germline, CDR1 is MDHEN, CDR2 SYDVKM. Trimming took 7 bases from V and 9 from J, leaving 16 bases between them. The CDR3 spans 13 residues. The CDR3 sequence is CASMMFGGAEQFF. CDR3 bases: TGTGCCAGCATGATGTTTGGGGGGGCTGAGCAGTTCTTC.

This clone was counted only a few times. This sequence joins TRBV28 and TRBJ2-7; D is unclear. Germline loops: CDR1 MDHEN, CDR2 SYDVKM. This CDR3 is 13 amino acids long. V gave up 7 bases and J gave up 0 bases, with 10 bases separating them. DNA for the CDR3: TGTGCCAGCACCGGGCGGTACTCCTACGAGCAGTACTTC. It codes for CASTGRYSYEQYF.

V and J are TRBV14 and TRBJ1-3, with 10 bases lining up with TRBD1. The CDR3 covers 16 residues. V was pared by 4 bases and J by 0 bases, with 3 bases of the junction left unmatched. Germline V lookup: CDR1 SGHDN, CDR2 FVKESK. DNA of the CDR3: TGTGCCAGCAGCCTCGGACAGGGGGGCTCTGGAAACACCATATATTTT. Its protein is CASSLGQGGSGNTIYF. The full variable domain, completed using reference TRBV14 and TRBJ1-3, is EAGVTQFPSHSVIEKGQTVTLRCDPISGHDNLYWYRRVMGKEIKFLLHFVKESKQDESGMPNNRFLAERTGGTYSTLKVQPAELEDSGVYFCASSLGQGGSGNTIYFGEGSWLTVV.

The rearrangement links TRBV30 to TRBJ1-4, with D perhaps matching TRBD1 (5 bases). Germline CDR1 is GTSNPN and CDR2 is SVGIG (reference sequence). The CDR3 runs 18 residues. V was clipped by 3 bases and J by 7 bases, with 27 bases between them. CDR3 loop: CAWSVRDGKKGVGEKLFF. In DNA form, the CDR3 reads TGTGCCTGGAGCGTCCGGGACGGCAAGAAAGGTGTCGGTGAAAAACTGTTTTTT.

The V call is TRBV9, the J call TRBJ2-3; D unclear. CDR3 length equals 15 residues. Trimming shortened V by 0 bases and J by 0 bases, and 8 bases separated the two germline ends. Germline V gives CDR1 SGDLS, CDR2 YYNGEE. In DNA, the CDR3 is TGTGCCAGCAGCGTAGAGGCTAGGAGCACAGATACGCAGTATTTT. Translated: CASSVEARSTDTQYF.

The chain has TRBV7-9 and TRBJ2-7; D possibly uses TRBD1 or TRBD2 (7 bases each). The CDR3 covers 19 residues. Germline CDR1 SEHNR, CDR2 FQNEAQ (reference sequence). The germline V and J ends were trimmed by 0 bases and 4 bases, with 25 bases remaining between them. The CDR3 region has the DNA TGTGCCAGCAGCTTAGCGAGCTCGGGGGGAACAGGGGTTCATTACGAGCAGTACTTC. It encodes CASSLASSGGTGVHYEQYF.

In its sample, this clone ranks as medium-sized (0.01 to 0.1%). The CDR3: CASSESVGNTEAFF. The CDR3 bases are TGCGCCAGCAGTGAGTCGGTAGGGAACACTGAAGCTTTCTTT. The V gene is TRBV10-1, the J gene TRBJ1-1; D unclear. CDR1 and CDR2 from the germline V gene are WNHNN and SYGVQD (reference sequence). CDR3 length: 14 amino acids. The V gene lost 0 bases and the J gene lost 1 base, with 6 bases spanning the gap.

The chain carries TRBV7-3 and TRBJ2-1; D is possibly TRBD1 or TRBD2 (5 bases each). This CDR3 spans 16 amino acids. CDR1 and CDR2 (germline): SGHTA, FQGTGA. Trimming removed 2 bases at V and 2 bases at J, with 13 bases between. The CDR3 DNA reads as TGTGCCAGCAGCTTAGTCGGGGACGGTCCCTACAATGAGCAGTTCTTC. Its protein product is CASSLVGDGPYNEQFF.

The chain recombines TRBV10-3 with TRBJ1-1; TRBD1 is a possible D gene (5 bases). Trimming took off 10 bases at V and 0 bases at J, with 12 bases between the two ends. This CDR3 has 13 residues. The germline V gene encodes CDR1 ENHRY and CDR2 SYGVKD. For the CDR3, the DNA is TGTGCCACAAGAGGGGTTATGAACACTGAAGCTTTCTTT. As protein: CATRGVMNTEAFF.

The chain has TRBV7-9 and TRBJ2-3, with 10 bases identical to TRBD2. The CDR3 has 17 residues. The germline gives CDR1 SEHNR, CDR2 FQNEAQ (reference sequence). With 3 bases clipped from V and 1 base from J, the junction kept 7 bases outside the gene matches. As DNA, the CDR3 is TGTGCCAGCAGCTTGCCTAGCGGGGGCCGGGGCACAGATACGCAGTATTTT. It yields the protein CASSLPSGGRGTDTQYF.

The chain joins TRBV5-4 to TRBJ2-1; 9 bases agree with TRBD2. This CDR3 is built from 14 residues. V was clipped by 0 bases and J by 10 bases; unmatched bases: 5. Germline V gene data show CDR1 as SGHNT and CDR2 as YYREEE (reference sequence). In DNA form, the CDR3 reads TGTGCCAGCAGCTTGGGCGCTAGCGGGACAGAGCAGTTCTTC. Encoded protein: CASSLGASGTEQFF.

V is TRBV14 and J is TRBJ1-2, with TRBD1 matching over 9 bases. Germline V gene lookup returns CDR1 SGHDN and CDR2 FVKESK. The length of the CDR3 is 12 residues. V lost 4 bases, J lost 10 bases, and 4 bases stayed unmatched. Written as DNA, the CDR3 is TGTGCCAGCAGCCGGGACAGGGTCCTCTACACCTTC. Translated, it gives CASSRDRVLYTF. Full variable domain (missing parts from reference TRBV14 and TRBJ1-2): EAGVTQFPSHSVIEKGQTVTLRCDPISGHDNLYWYRRVMGKEIKFLLHFVKESKQDESGMPNNRFLAERTGGTYSTLKVQPAELEDSGVYFCASSRDRVLYTFGSGTRLTVV.

The chain carries TRBV29-1 and TRBJ2-7, with 7 bases matching TRBD1. The CDR3 contains 13 residues. The ends lost 6 bases at V and 0 bases at J; junction bases unmatched: 5. Germline lookup yields CDR1 SQVTM and CDR2 ANQGSEA. The chain's CDR3 is CSVLTGLSYEQYF. CDR3 nucleotide sequence: TGCAGCGTCCTGACAGGGCTCTCCTACGAGCAGTACTTC.

This CDR3 reads CASSSRTSGIGDEQFF. CDR3 nucleotide sequence: TGTGCCAGCAGCTCCCGTACTAGCGGGATTGGGGATGAGCAGTTCTTC. This chain links TRBV11-2 with TRBJ2-1, with 10 positions matching TRBD2. From germline, CDR1 is SGHAT and CDR2 FQNNGV. This CDR3 has 16 residues. The V gene end was trimmed by 4 bases and the J gene end by 8 bases; junction bases not matched to a gene: 11.

V gene TRBV10-3 combines with J gene TRBJ2-7; 8 bases map to TRBD2. The CDR3 runs 15 residues. V gave up 4 bases and J gave up 0 bases; unmatched junction bases: 5. Germline CDR1 ENHRY, CDR2 SYGVKD. The chain's CDR3 is CAISAERESSYEQYF. The DNA for the CDR3 is TGTGCCATCAGTGCGGAGCGGGAGAGCTCCTACGAGCAGTACTTC.